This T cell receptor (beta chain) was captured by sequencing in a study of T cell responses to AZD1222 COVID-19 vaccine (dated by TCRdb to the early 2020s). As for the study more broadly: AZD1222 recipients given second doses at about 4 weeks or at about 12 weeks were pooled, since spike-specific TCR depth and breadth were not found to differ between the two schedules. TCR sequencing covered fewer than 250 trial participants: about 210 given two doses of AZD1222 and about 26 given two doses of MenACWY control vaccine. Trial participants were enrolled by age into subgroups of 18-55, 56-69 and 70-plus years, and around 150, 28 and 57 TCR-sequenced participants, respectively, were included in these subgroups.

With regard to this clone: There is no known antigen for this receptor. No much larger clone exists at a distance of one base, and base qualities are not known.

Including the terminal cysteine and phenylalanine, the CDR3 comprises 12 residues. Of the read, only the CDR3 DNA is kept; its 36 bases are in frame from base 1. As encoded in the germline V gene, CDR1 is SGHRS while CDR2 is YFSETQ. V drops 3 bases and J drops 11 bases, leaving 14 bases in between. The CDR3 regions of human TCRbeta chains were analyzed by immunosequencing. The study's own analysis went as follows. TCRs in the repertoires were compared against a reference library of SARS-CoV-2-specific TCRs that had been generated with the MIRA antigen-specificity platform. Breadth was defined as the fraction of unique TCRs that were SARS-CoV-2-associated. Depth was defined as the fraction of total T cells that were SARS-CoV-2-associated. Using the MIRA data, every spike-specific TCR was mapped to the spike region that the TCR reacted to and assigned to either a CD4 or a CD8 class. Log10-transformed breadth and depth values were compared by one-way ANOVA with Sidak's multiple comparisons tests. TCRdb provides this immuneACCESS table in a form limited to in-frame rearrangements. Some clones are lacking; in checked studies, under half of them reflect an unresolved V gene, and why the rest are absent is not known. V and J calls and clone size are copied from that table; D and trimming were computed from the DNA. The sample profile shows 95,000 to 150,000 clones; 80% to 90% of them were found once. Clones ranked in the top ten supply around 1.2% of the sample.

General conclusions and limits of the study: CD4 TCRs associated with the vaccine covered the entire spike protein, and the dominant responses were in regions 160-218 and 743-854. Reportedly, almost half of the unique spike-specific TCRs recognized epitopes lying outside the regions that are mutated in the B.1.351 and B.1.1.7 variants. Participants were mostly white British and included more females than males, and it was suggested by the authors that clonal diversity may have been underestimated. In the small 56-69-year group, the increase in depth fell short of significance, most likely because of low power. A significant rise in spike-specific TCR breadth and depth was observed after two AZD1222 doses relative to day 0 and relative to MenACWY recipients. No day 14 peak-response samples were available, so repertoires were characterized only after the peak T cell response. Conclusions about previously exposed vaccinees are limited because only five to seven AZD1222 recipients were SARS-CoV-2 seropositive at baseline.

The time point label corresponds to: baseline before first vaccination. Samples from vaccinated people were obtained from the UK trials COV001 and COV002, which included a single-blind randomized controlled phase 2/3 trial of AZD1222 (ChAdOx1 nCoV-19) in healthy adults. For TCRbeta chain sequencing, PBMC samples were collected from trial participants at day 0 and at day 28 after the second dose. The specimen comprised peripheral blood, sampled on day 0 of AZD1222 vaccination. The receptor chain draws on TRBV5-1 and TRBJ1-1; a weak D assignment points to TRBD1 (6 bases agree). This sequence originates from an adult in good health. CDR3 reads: CASSSDRGVAFF. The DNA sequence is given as TGCGCCAGCAGCTCGGACAGAGGGGTGGCTTTCTTT.